This is a list of T cell receptor beta chains from one sample in a study of beta chain features in type 1 diabetes. The method was immunoSEQ multiplex PCR; TCRdb's version includes in-frame clones alone and lacks a portion of them. The sample contains about 400,000 clones, 10% to 15% of which appear only once. The specimen was naive CD4+ T cells from blood. These receptors were taken from a woman younger than 30 with type 1 diabetes. Each CDR3 is given with its conserved first and last residue. The order of the fields is V gene, D gene, clone size, J gene, CDR3 DNA, CDR3 protein. D genes are given only for firm matches. Part of the rows lack a size; the others show once, few, many or a class for expanded clones.

v_gene: TRBV25-1; d_gene: TRBD1; abundance: few; j_gene: TRBJ1-1; CDR3nt: TGTGCCAGCAGTGAAACAGGGGTGTTTAGCGAAGCTTTCTTT; CDR3aa: CASSETGVFSEAFF
v_gene: TRBV5-4; d_gene: TRBD2; abundance: NA; j_gene: TRBJ2-2; CDR3nt: TGTGCCAGCAGCTGGACCCAAGCGGGGATAACCGGGGAGCTGTTTTTT; CDR3aa: CASSWTQAGITGELFF
v_gene: TRBV19; d_gene: TRBD1; abundance: few; j_gene: TRBJ2-7; CDR3nt: TGTGCCAGTAGCCCAGCTGGACAGGGGACCTACGAGCAGTACTTC; CDR3aa: CASSPAGQGTYEQYF
v_gene: TRBV27; d_gene: TRBD1; abundance: NA; j_gene: TRBJ1-2; CDR3nt: TGTGCCAGCAGTTTCCTGGACAGGGGTAGTTATGGCTACACCTTC; CDR3aa: CASSFLDRGSYGYTF
v_gene: TRBV4-3; d_gene: TRBD2; abundance: NA; j_gene: TRBJ2-7; CDR3nt: TGCGCCAGCAGCCAAGGGTGGAGTGGGAGCGGGGGTTACGAGCAGTACTTC; CDR3aa: CASSQGWSGSGGYEQYF
v_gene: TRBV2; d_gene: TRBD2; abundance: NA; j_gene: TRBJ2-1; CDR3nt: TGTGCCAGCAGTGTGGAGGGACTAGCGGCAAATGAGCAGTTCTTC; CDR3aa: CASSVEGLAANEQFF
v_gene: TRBV7-9; d_gene: NA; abundance: NA; j_gene: TRBJ2-3; CDR3nt: TGTGCCAGCAGCTTAGACCTGGGCCCAGATACGCAGTATTTT; CDR3aa: CASSLDLGPDTQYF
v_gene: TRBV28; d_gene: NA; abundance: NA; j_gene: TRBJ1-4; CDR3nt: TGTGCCAGCAGTTTCGGGGGTGATGCTGAAAAACTGTTTTTT; CDR3aa: CASSFGGDAEKLFF
v_gene: TRBV4-1; d_gene: TRBD2; abundance: NA; j_gene: TRBJ2-1; CDR3nt: TGCGCCAGCAGCCCTAGCGGATTAACCTACAATGAGCAGTTCTTC; CDR3aa: CASSPSGLTYNEQFF
v_gene: TRBV29-1; d_gene: NA; abundance: few; j_gene: TRBJ2-1; CDR3nt: TGCAGCGTTGCCAGGACAGACAATGAGCAGTTCTTC; CDR3aa: CSVARTDNEQFF
v_gene: TRBV27; d_gene: TRBD1; abundance: NA; j_gene: TRBJ1-1; CDR3nt: TGTGCCAGCAGCACCTCCGGGACAGGGGCTTTCTTT; CDR3aa: CASSTSGTGAFF
v_gene: TRBV5-1; d_gene: NA; abundance: NA; j_gene: TRBJ2-7; CDR3nt: TGCGCCAGCAGCTGGGCCCGGGACACCCCCTACGAGCAGTACTTC; CDR3aa: CASSWARDTPYEQYF
v_gene: TRBV14; d_gene: TRBD1; abundance: NA; j_gene: TRBJ2-5; CDR3nt: TGTGCCAGCAGCCAGACGGAACAGGGGGGCACCCAGTACTTC; CDR3aa: CASSQTEQGGTQYF
v_gene: TRBV11-2; d_gene: NA; abundance: NA; j_gene: TRBJ1-1; CDR3nt: TGTGCCAGCAGCCGAATCCGGACAGATAACACTGAAGCTTTCTTT; CDR3aa: CASSRIRTDNTEAFF
v_gene: TRBV28; d_gene: NA; abundance: NA; j_gene: TRBJ1-2; CDR3nt: TGTGCCAGCAGTCTCTCATTGACAGTTGATGGCTACACCTTC; CDR3aa: CASSLSLTVDGYTF
v_gene: TRBV5-4; d_gene: TRBD1; abundance: few; j_gene: TRBJ2-7; CDR3nt: TGTGCCAGCAGCGAGACAGGGGTCGAGCAGTACTTC; CDR3aa: CASSETGVEQYF
v_gene: TRBV18; d_gene: NA; abundance: NA; j_gene: TRBJ1-5; CDR3nt: TGTGCCAGCTCACCTGTGGGCAGTGCTAGCAATCAGCCCCAGCATTTT; CDR3aa: CASSPVGSASNQPQHF
v_gene: TRBV5-5; d_gene: TRBD1; abundance: few; j_gene: TRBJ2-3; CDR3nt: TGTGCCAGCAGCCCCACAGGGGATCAAGATACGCAGTATTTT; CDR3aa: CASSPTGDQDTQYF
v_gene: TRBV18; d_gene: NA; abundance: NA; j_gene: TRBJ1-6; CDR3nt: TGTGCCAGCTCACCTGGAGCCGCGCAGGGTAATTCACCCCTCCACTTT; CDR3aa: CASSPGAAQGNSPLHF
v_gene: TRBV29-1; d_gene: NA; abundance: few; j_gene: TRBJ1-4; CDR3nt: TGCAGCGTTGTTCAGGGGAAGAATGAAAAACTGTTTTTT; CDR3aa: CSVVQGKNEKLFF
v_gene: TRBV11-2; d_gene: TRBD2; abundance: NA; j_gene: TRBJ2-7; CDR3nt: TGTGCCAGCAGCTCTGCCGGGAGGTGGGACGGGTCCTACGAGCAGTACTTC; CDR3aa: CASSSAGRWDGSYEQYF
v_gene: TRBV15; d_gene: NA; abundance: NA; j_gene: TRBJ2-2; CDR3nt: TGTGCCACCAGCAGAGGAGGCACCGGGGAGCTGTTTTTT; CDR3aa: CATSRGGTGELFF
v_gene: TRBV5-1; d_gene: NA; abundance: few; j_gene: TRBJ2-3; CDR3nt: TGCGCCAGCAGCTTGCTAGGCACAGATACGCAGTATTTT; CDR3aa: CASSLLGTDTQYF
v_gene: TRBV11-2; d_gene: TRBD1; abundance: NA; j_gene: TRBJ1-4; CDR3nt: TGTGCCAGCAGCTTAGACCGGACAGGATATGAAAAACTGTTTTTT; CDR3aa: CASSLDRTGYEKLFF
v_gene: TRBV7-8; d_gene: TRBD1; abundance: NA; j_gene: TRBJ2-5; CDR3nt: TGTGCCAGCACCCATGGGGGACAGGGGAGAGTGGGAGAGACCCAGTACTTC; CDR3aa: CASTHGGQGRVGETQYF
v_gene: TRBV30; d_gene: NA; abundance: NA; j_gene: TRBJ2-1; CDR3nt: TGTGCCTGGAGTGATCTTAGGGGTAATGAGCAGTTCTTC; CDR3aa: CAWSDLRGNEQFF
v_gene: TRBV7-2; d_gene: NA; abundance: few; j_gene: TRBJ1-2; CDR3nt: TGTGCCAGCAGTGATTATGGACAGCCTAATGGCTACACCTTC; CDR3aa: CASSDYGQPNGYTF
v_gene: TRBV10-3; d_gene: TRBD2; abundance: NA; j_gene: TRBJ2-1; CDR3nt: TGTGCCATCACCGGACTAGCGGGAGCCAATGAGCAGTTCTTC; CDR3aa: CAITGLAGANEQFF
v_gene: TRBV7-2; d_gene: NA; abundance: NA; j_gene: TRBJ1-6; CDR3nt: TGTGCCAGCAGCACCGAAGCCGACAGGTCCTCAGCACCCCTCCACTTT; CDR3aa: CASSTEADRSSAPLHF
v_gene: TRBV7-2; d_gene: TRBD1; abundance: NA; j_gene: TRBJ1-2; CDR3nt: TGTGCCAGCAGCCCCCCCGGACGACAGGGCCATGGCTACACCTTC; CDR3aa: CASSPPGRQGHGYTF
v_gene: TRBV7-2; d_gene: NA; abundance: NA; j_gene: TRBJ2-4; CDR3nt: TGTGCCAGCAGCCCAGGGCTTATTCAGTACTTC; CDR3aa: CASSPGLIQYF
v_gene: TRBV9; d_gene: NA; abundance: NA; j_gene: TRBJ2-3; CDR3nt: TGTGCCAGCGGACAGGGGGCTCTAGCGGGAGGATGGAGCACAGATACGCAGTATTTT; CDR3aa: CASGQGALAGGWSTDTQYF
v_gene: TRBV23-1; d_gene: NA; abundance: NA; j_gene: TRBJ2-7; CDR3nt: TGCGCCAGCAGTCCCGGACAGTCAAACAACGAGCAGTACTTC; CDR3aa: CASSPGQSNNEQYF
v_gene: TRBV27; d_gene: NA; abundance: NA; j_gene: TRBJ2-7; CDR3nt: TGTGCCAGCAGTTTATCGATGAGGGCAGGTTTTTCCTACGAGCAGTACTTC; CDR3aa: CASSLSMRAGFSYEQYF
v_gene: TRBV6-5; d_gene: NA; abundance: NA; j_gene: TRBJ2-7; CDR3nt: TGTGCCAGCAGGGCGGGCCCCTACGAGCAGTACTTC; CDR3aa: CASRAGPYEQYF
v_gene: TRBV7-8; d_gene: NA; abundance: few; j_gene: TRBJ2-5; CDR3nt: TGTGCCAGCAGCTTAGGGACTACACAAGAGACCCAGTACTTC; CDR3aa: CASSLGTTQETQYF
v_gene: TRBV18; d_gene: TRBD1; abundance: few; j_gene: TRBJ1-5; CDR3nt: TGTGCCAGCTCACCGACGGGGGACAGGGACCAGCCCCAGCATTTT; CDR3aa: CASSPTGDRDQPQHF
v_gene: TRBV9; d_gene: TRBD2; abundance: few; j_gene: TRBJ2-3; CDR3nt: TGTGCCAGCAGCATCCGAACTAGCGCCGATACGCAGTATTTT; CDR3aa: CASSIRTSADTQYF
v_gene: TRBV4-2; d_gene: TRBD2; abundance: NA; j_gene: TRBJ2-7; CDR3nt: TGTGCCAGCAGCCCCCATAGCGGGAACGGCGAGCAGTACTTC; CDR3aa: CASSPHSGNGEQYF
v_gene: TRBV18; d_gene: TRBD1; abundance: few; j_gene: TRBJ1-1; CDR3nt: TGTGCCAGCTCTGTGGACAGGGGGGCTGAAGCTTTCTTT; CDR3aa: CASSVDRGAEAFF
v_gene: TRBV10-3; d_gene: NA; abundance: NA; j_gene: TRBJ2-1; CDR3nt: TGTGCCATCACGGCCAACATGGGCGATGAGCAGTTCTTC; CDR3aa: CAITANMGDEQFF
v_gene: TRBV7-2; d_gene: NA; abundance: NA; j_gene: TRBJ2-7; CDR3nt: TGTGCCAGCAGCCCGTCCTACGAGCAGTACTTC; CDR3aa: CASSPSYEQYF
v_gene: TRBV7-8; d_gene: NA; abundance: NA; j_gene: TRBJ2-3; CDR3nt: TGTGCCAGCAGCTCACGGACAGCCCCTAGCACAGATACGCAGTATTTT; CDR3aa: CASSSRTAPSTDTQYF
v_gene: TRBV15; d_gene: TRBD2; abundance: NA; j_gene: TRBJ2-1; CDR3nt: TGTGCCACCAGCAGAGATCTTGCGGGAGCAAATGAGCAGTTCTTC; CDR3aa: CATSRDLAGANEQFF
v_gene: TRBV5-1; d_gene: NA; abundance: NA; j_gene: TRBJ2-7; CDR3nt: TGCGCCAGCAGCCGGGACTCCGGGCCCTACGAGCAGTACTTC; CDR3aa: CASSRDSGPYEQYF
v_gene: TRBV28; d_gene: TRBD1; abundance: few; j_gene: TRBJ1-2; CDR3nt: TGTGCCAGCAGTTTTTCGGACAGGGACTATGGCTACACCTTC; CDR3aa: CASSFSDRDYGYTF
v_gene: TRBV7-9; d_gene: NA; abundance: few; j_gene: TRBJ2-3; CDR3nt: TGTGCCAGCAGCGATACTAGGGGAGGAGATACGCAGTATTTT; CDR3aa: CASSDTRGGDTQYF
v_gene: TRBV25-1; d_gene: NA; abundance: few; j_gene: TRBJ1-6; CDR3nt: TGTGCCAGCAGTGAAGCCAGGGGACAAAATTCACCCCTCCACTTT; CDR3aa: CASSEARGQNSPLHF
v_gene: TRBV27; d_gene: TRBD2; abundance: few; j_gene: TRBJ2-1; CDR3nt: TGTGCCAGCAGTTTGCGGTCGGCCCTTACTAGCGGTCTGAGGAATGAGCAGTTCTTC; CDR3aa: CASSLRSALTSGLRNEQFF
v_gene: TRBV6-5; d_gene: NA; abundance: NA; j_gene: TRBJ2-2; CDR3nt: TGTGCCAGCAGCGGGGACACCGGGGAGCTGTTTTTT; CDR3aa: CASSGDTGELFF
v_gene: TRBV6-6; d_gene: NA; abundance: few; j_gene: TRBJ2-5; CDR3nt: TGTGCCAGCCACACAGGTTGGGTCCAAGAGACCCAGTACTTC; CDR3aa: CASHTGWVQETQYF
v_gene: TRBV14; d_gene: NA; abundance: NA; j_gene: TRBJ2-7; CDR3nt: TGTGCCAGCAGCCAATTCGAAACGGGTGAGCAGTACTTC; CDR3aa: CASSQFETGEQYF
v_gene: TRBV9; d_gene: TRBD2; abundance: NA; j_gene: TRBJ2-7; CDR3nt: TGTGCCAGCAGCGTATCGGCCCAGCGGGAGGACGAGCAGTACTTC; CDR3aa: CASSVSAQREDEQYF
v_gene: TRBV27; d_gene: NA; abundance: NA; j_gene: TRBJ1-5; CDR3nt: TGTGCCAGCAGGGGCGGACAGAGCAATCAGCCCCAGCATTTT; CDR3aa: CASRGGQSNQPQHF
v_gene: TRBV7-2; d_gene: NA; abundance: few; j_gene: TRBJ1-2; CDR3nt: TGTGCCAGCAGCACAAACAGGGTTGGCTACACCTTC; CDR3aa: CASSTNRVGYTF